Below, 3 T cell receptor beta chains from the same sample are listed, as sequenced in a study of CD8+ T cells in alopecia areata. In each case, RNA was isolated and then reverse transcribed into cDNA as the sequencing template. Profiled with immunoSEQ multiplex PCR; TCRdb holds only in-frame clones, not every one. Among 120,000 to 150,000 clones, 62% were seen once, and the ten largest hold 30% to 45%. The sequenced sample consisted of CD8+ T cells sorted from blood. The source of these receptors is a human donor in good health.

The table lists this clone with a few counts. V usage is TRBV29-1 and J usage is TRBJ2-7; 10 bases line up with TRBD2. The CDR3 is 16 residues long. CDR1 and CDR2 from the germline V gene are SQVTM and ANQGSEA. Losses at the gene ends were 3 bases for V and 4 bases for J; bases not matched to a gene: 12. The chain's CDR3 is CSVDGLAGETGYEQYF. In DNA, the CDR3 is TGCAGCGTTGACGGGCTAGCGGGAGAAACCGGGTACGAGCAGTACTTC.

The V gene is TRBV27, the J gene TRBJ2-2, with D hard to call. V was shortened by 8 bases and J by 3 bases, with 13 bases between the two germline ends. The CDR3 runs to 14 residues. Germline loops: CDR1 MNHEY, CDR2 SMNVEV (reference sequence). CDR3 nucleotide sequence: TGTGCCAGCCAACTCGACCTCTACACCGGGGAGCTGTTTTTT. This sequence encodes CASQLDLYTGELFF.

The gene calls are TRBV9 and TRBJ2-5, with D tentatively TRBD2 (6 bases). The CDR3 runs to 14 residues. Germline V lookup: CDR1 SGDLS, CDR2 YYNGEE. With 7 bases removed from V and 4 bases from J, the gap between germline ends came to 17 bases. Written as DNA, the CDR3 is TGTGCCAGCGCTGATGGAGGGGACGGAGAGACCCAGTACTTC. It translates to CASADGGDGETQYF.